This T cell receptor beta chain was identified in a study of T cells in Graves' hyperthyroidism and ophthalmopathy. Study-level results: Most thyroid clonotypes expanded above 0.001 appeared in blood too.

The length of the CDR3 is 17 residues. V lost 5 bases and J 0 bases, leaving 16 bases between the germline ends. Per germline, CDR1 KGHDR and CDR2 SFDVKD. About this clonotype: What it binds is not known.

At least 3 on the Clinical Activity Score was recorded for ophthalmopathy patients, who also had NOSPECS grade at least 4 and duration under 3 months. The CDR3 regions of TCR beta were amplified from RNA transcripts. RT-PCR in the first round (using the HTBI primer set) targeted the TCR CDR3. TCRdb re-called the multiplex PCR reads with MiXCR, one entry per CDR3 protein. Altogether over 350,000 distinct CDR3 sequences are present, about 14% being singletons, with the ten largest covering 13%. Sequencing was carried out using blood. This clonotype was obtained from a man younger than 35 with Graves' ophthalmopathy. This sequence joins TRBV24-1 and TRBJ2-1; D call uncertain. CDR3 amino acids: CATSARPRSPSYNEQFF. The CDR3 DNA is TGTGCCACCAGTGCCAGGCCCAGGTCCCCCTCCTACAATGAGCAGTTCTTC.